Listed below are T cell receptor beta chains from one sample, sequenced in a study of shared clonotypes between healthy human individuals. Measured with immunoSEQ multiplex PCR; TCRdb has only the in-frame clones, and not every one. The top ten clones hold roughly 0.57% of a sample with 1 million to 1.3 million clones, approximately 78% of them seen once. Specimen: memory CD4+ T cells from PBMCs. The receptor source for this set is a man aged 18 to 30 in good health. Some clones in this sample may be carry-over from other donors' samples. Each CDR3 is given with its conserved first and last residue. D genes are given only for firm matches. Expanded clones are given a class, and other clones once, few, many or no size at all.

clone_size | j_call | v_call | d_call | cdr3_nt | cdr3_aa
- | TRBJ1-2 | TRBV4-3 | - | TGCGCCAGCAGCCAAGAGTCAGGGTATGGTGGCTACACCTTC | CASSQESGYGGYTF
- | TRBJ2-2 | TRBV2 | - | TGTGCCAGCAGCGCCCTTCGGTCCAACACCGGGGAGCTGTTTTTT | CASSALRSNTGELFF
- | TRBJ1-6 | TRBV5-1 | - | TGCGCCAGCAGCTTGGGGGGCGGTATGGAACCCCTCCACTTT | CASSLGGGMEPLHF
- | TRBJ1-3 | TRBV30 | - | TGTGCCTGGAGGCCACTGGTGGGGCTCGGAAACACCATATATTTT | CAWRPLVGLGNTIYF
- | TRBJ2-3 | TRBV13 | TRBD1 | TGTGCCAGCAGCCTACAGGGGACGTTACGCACAGATACGCAGTATTTT | CASSLQGTLRTDTQYF
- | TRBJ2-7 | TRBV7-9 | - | TGTGCCAGCAGTCTTGGGACTTCCTCCACCTACGAGCAGTACTTC | CASSLGTSSTYEQYF
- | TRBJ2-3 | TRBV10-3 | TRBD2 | TGTGCCATCAGTGAGGCGCCTAGCGGGAGTGGGAGTGATACGCAGTATTTT | CAISEAPSGSGSDTQYF
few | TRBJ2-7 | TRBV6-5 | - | TGTGCCACAGCCATTTCCGGGGTAGACGAGCAGTACTTC | CATAISGVDEQYF
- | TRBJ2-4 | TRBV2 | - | TGTGCCAGCAGCGGGACGGGTAGCCCCGACCTTCAGTACTTC | CASSGTGSPDLQYF
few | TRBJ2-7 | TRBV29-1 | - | TGCAGCGGGGGGGACTTATCGCCCTACGAGCAGTACTTC | CSGGDLSPYEQYF
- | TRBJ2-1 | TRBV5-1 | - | TGCGCCAGCAGCGGGAGCGGAAGACTTTACAATGAGCAGTTCTTC | CASSGSGRLYNEQFF
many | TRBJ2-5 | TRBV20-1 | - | TGCAGTGCTAGTTCAGAGACCCAGTACTTC | CSASSETQYF
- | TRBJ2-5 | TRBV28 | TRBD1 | TGTGCCAGCAGTACCCAGGGGGTAAAGACCCAGTACTTC | CASSTQGVKTQYF
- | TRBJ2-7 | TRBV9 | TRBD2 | TGTGCCAGCAGCGTAATGGCTAGCGGGAGGAACGAGCAGTACTTC | CASSVMASGRNEQYF
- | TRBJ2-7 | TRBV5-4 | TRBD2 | TGTGCCAGCAGGTCTAGCGGTCACGGGGGGGAGCAGTACTTC | CASRSSGHGGEQYF
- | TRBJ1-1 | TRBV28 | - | TGTGCCAGCAGTACGATACAGATGAACACTGAAGCTTTCTTT | CASSTIQMNTEAFF
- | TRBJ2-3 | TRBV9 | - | TGTGCCAGCAGCGTAGTTTATGCTTCAGATACGCAGTATTTT | CASSVVYASDTQYF
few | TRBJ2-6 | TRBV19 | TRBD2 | TGTGCCAGTAGTAGGACTAGCGGGACCTACCTGGCTGGGGCCAACGTCCTGACTTTC | CASSRTSGTYLAGANVLTF
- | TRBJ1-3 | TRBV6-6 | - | TGTGCCACATCAGGCTCTGGAAACACCATATATTTT | CATSGSGNTIYF
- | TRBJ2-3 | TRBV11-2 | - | TGTGCCAGCAGTGAAACCCGGGTCCTGTACACAGATACGCAGTATTTT | CASSETRVLYTDTQYF
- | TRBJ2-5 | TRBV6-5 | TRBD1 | TGTGCCAGCAGTTGGGACAGTTTAAGGGGGACCCAGTACTTC | CASSWDSLRGTQYF
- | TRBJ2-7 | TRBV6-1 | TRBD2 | TGTGCCAGCAGCCCTAGCGGGACCTACGAGCAGTACTTC | CASSPSGTYEQYF
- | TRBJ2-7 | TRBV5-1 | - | TGCGCCAGCAGCGCGGACAGCTACGACGAGCAGTACTTC | CASSADSYDEQYF
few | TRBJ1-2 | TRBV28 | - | TGTGCCAGCAGTTTCGGGTACATGAGCTACACCTTC | CASSFGYMSYTF
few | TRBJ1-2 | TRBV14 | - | TGTGCCAGCAGCCAAGAGACTACCCCTAACTATGGCTACACCTTC | CASSQETTPNYGYTF
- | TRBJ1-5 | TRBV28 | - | TGTGCCAGCAGGGGGCCGGGACGTAATCAGCCCCAGCATTTT | CASRGPGRNQPQHF
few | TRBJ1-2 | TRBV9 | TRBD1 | TGTGCCAGCAGCGTAGACCCGACAGGGGTGGATGGCTACACCTTC | CASSVDPTGVDGYTF
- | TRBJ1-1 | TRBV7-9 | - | TGTGCCAGCAGCTTCGGGGCAGGAGGGACTGAAGCTTTCTTT | CASSFGAGGTEAFF
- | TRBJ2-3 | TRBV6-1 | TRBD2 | TGTGCCAGCAGTGAATTGCGCGGGAGGGCTGGTACAGATACGCAGTATTTT | CASSELRGRAGTDTQYF
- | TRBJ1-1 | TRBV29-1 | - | TGCAGCCCAGACCGGGACACCAACCCAGACCTCGTAGCGACTGAAGCTTTCTTT | CSPDRDTNPDLVATEAFF
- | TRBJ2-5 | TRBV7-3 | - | TGTGCCAGCGGAGACACAGACCAAGAGACCCAGTACTTC | CASGDTDQETQYF
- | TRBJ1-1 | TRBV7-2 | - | TGTGCCAGCAGCCCTCAGTTGATGAACACTGAAGCTTTCTTT | CASSPQLMNTEAFF
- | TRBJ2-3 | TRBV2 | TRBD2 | TGTGCCAGCGTGGCGGGAGGAACAGATACGCAGTATTTT | CASVAGGTDTQYF
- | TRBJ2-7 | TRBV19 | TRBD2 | TGTGCCAGTGGAAAGGACGGAGCGGGGGGCGAGCAGTACTTC | CASGKDGAGGEQYF
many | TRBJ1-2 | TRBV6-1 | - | TGTGCCAGCAGTGAGGCAGGGATGAATGGCTACACCTTC | CASSEAGMNGYTF
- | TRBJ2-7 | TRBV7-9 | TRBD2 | TGTGCCAGCAGCCGACTAGCGGAAACCTACGAGCAGTACTTC | CASSRLAETYEQYF
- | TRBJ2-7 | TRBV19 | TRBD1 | TGTGCCAGTAGTATTGGGACAGACTCCTACGAGCAGTACTTC | CASSIGTDSYEQYF
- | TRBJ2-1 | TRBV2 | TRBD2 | TGTGCCAGCAAGGCGGGGGGATCTAGTAATGAGCAGTTCTTC | CASKAGGSSNEQFF
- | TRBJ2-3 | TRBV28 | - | TGTGCCAGCAGTTTATTTCCAGGGGGGACAGATACGCAGTATTTT | CASSLFPGGTDTQYF
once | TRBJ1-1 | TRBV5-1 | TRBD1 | TGCGCCAGCAGCCTAGGGACAGGGATAGGAACTGAAGCTTTCTTT | CASSLGTGIGTEAFF
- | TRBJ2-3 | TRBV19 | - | TGTGCCAGTAGTTTCGCCGGGACGTTTACAGATACGCAGTATTTT | CASSFAGTFTDTQYF
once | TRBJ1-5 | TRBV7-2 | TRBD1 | TGTGCCAGCAGCCAAACGACAGGGAGCAATCAGCCCCAGCATTTT | CASSQTTGSNQPQHF
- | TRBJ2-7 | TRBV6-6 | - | TGTGCCAGCAGTAAAGGGACATACTCCTACGAGCAGTACTTC | CASSKGTYSYEQYF
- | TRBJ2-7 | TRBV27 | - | TGTGCCAGCAGACGAACAGGGAACTACGAGCAGTACTTC | CASRRTGNYEQYF
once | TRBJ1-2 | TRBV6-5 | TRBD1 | TGTGCCAGCAGTTACTCGGGACAGGGGAACTATGGCTACACCTTC | CASSYSGQGNYGYTF
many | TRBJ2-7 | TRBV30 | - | TGTGCCTGGAGTGTAGGAGGCCGCTCCTACGAGCAGTACTTC | CAWSVGGRSYEQYF
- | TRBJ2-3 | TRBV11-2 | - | TGTGCCAGCAGCTTAGCCCAGTGGGCGCAGTATTTT | CASSLAQWAQYF
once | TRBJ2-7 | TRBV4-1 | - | TGCGCCAGCAGCCACGTGGGTTTCTACGAGCAGTACTTC | CASSHVGFYEQYF
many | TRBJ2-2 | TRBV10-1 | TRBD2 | TGCGCCAGCACCCCGGGGGGCACCGGGGAGCTGTTTTTT | CASTPGGTGELFF
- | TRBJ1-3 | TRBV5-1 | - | TGCGCCAGCAGCTTGGGTTTCTCTGGAAACACCATATATTTT | CASSLGFSGNTIYF
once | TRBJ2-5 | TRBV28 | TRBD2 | TGTGCCAGCAGTTGCAACGGGACTAGCGGGAGGGCCGTGGAGACCCAGTACTTC | CASSCNGTSGRAVETQYF
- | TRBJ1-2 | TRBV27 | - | TGTGCCAGCAGCCTAAGCCCCGCGGGGGTGGGAGGCTACACCTTC | CASSLSPAGVGGYTF